These T cell receptor beta chains were read from a single sample in a study of response to subunit inactivated influenza vaccine. TCRdb analysed the RT-PCR reads with MiXCR anew, one entry per CDR3 protein. The sample lists roughly 500,000 distinct CDR3 sequences; 25% were seen once. The sequencing used CD4+ T cells sorted from PBMCs, collected roughly 5 days after vaccination. These receptors came from a man aged 50 or older who received an inactivated influenza vaccine. Each CDR3 is given with its conserved first and last residue. The D gene is left open where the match is weak. Clone size is shown for a subset of rows, as once, few, many or a class of expanded clone.

>TRBJ2-1|NA|NA|TRBV20-1
CSARAGGPYNEQFF
TGCAGTGCTAGAGCCGGGGGTCCTTACAATGAGCAGTTCTTC
>TRBJ2-7|NA|TRBD1|TRBV20-1
CSAPGTGDREQYF
TGCAGTGCTCCCGGGACAGGAGACCGCGAGCAGTACTTC
>TRBJ2-1|NA|TRBD2|TRBV15
CATSRDLAGATPYNEQFF
TGTGCCACCAGCAGAGATCTAGCGGGGGCCACCCCCTACAATGAGCAGTTCTTC
>TRBJ1-1|few|TRBD1|TRBV29-1
CSVEPRQGVGAFF
TGCAGCGTTGAACCTCGACAGGGGGTAGGAGCTTTCTTT
>TRBJ2-7|NA|TRBD2|TRBV20-1
CSARATGGGSYEQYF
TGCAGTGCTAGAGCCACGGGAGGAGGCTCCTACGAGCAGTACTTC
>TRBJ2-7|NA|NA|TRBV9
CASSVGPGGSGSYEQYF
TGTGCCAGCAGCGTAGGCCCTGGTGGGAGCGGCTCCTACGAGCAGTACTTC
>TRBJ2-4|NA|NA|TRBV20-1
CSATGQRLVWSNIQYF
TGCAGTGCCACCGGACAACGACTAGTCTGGTCGAACATTCAGTACTTC
>TRBJ2-3|NA|NA|TRBV6-2/TRBV6-3
CASRDGPTQYF
TGTGCCAGCCGAGACGGACCGACGCAGTATTTT
>TRBJ2-4|few|NA|TRBV6-1
CASSQYRGGVQYF
TGTGCCAGCAGCCAATACAGGGGGGGCGTTCAGTACTTC
>TRBJ1-1|NA|TRBD1|TRBV7-2
CASSSPEGQWRAEAFF
TGTGCCAGCAGCTCCCCGGAGGGACAGTGGCGGGCTGAAGCTTTCTTT
>TRBJ2-3|NA|TRBD1|TRBV6-2/TRBV6-3
CASRTNRGVLDTQYF
TGTGCCAGCAGGACGAACAGGGGAGTGTTAGATACGCAGTATTTT
>TRBJ2-7|NA|TRBD1|TRBV7-8
CASSSPEDRGVREQYF
TGTGCCAGCAGCTCCCCCGAGGACAGGGGCGTTAGGGAGCAGTACTTC
>TRBJ2-1|NA|TRBD2|TRBV7-8
CASSLVLTSGVPYNEQFF
TGTGCCAGCAGCTTAGTCCTGACTAGCGGGGTTCCCTACAATGAGCAGTTCTTC
>TRBJ1-4|few|NA|TRBV15
CATRKGATNEKLFF
TGTGCCACCAGAAAGGGAGCAACTAATGAAAAACTGTTTTTT
>TRBJ2-5|NA|NA|TRBV6-6
CASSYRVPETQYF
TGTGCCAGCAGTTACAGGGTTCCGGAGACCCAGTACTTC
>TRBJ2-7|NA|NA|TRBV27
CASSARGERTEQYF
TGTGCCAGCAGTGCGCGGGGAGAGCGAACCGAGCAGTACTTC
>TRBJ1-6|NA|NA|TRBV3-1
CASSTAGVSYNSPLHF
TGTGCCAGCAGCACTGCAGGGGTGTCCTATAATTCACCCCTCCACTTT
>TRBJ1-1|NA|TRBD1|TRBV20-1
CSATSGTGVTEAFF
TGCAGTGCTACTTCCGGGACAGGGGTCACTGAAGCTTTCTTT
>TRBJ2-1|many|NA|TRBV6-2/TRBV6-3
CASSYVGDSYEQFF
TGTGCCAGCAGTTACGTGGGAGATTCCTATGAGCAGTTCTTC
>TRBJ2-1|NA|TRBD2|TRBV20-1
CSARKTSGGVRYNEQFF
TGCAGTGCTAGGAAGACTAGCGGGGGGGTTCGCTACAATGAGCAGTTCTTC
>TRBJ1-1|NA|NA|TRBV3-1
CASSQALVNPEAFF
TGTGCCAGCAGCCAAGCCCTGGTTAACCCTGAAGCTTTCTTT
>TRBJ2-1|few|TRBD1|TRBV5-1
CASSPGTEIRNNEQFF
TGCGCCAGCAGCCCCGGGACAGAAATAAGAAACAATGAGCAGTTCTTC
>TRBJ1-2|NA|NA|TRBV7-9
CASSLDGPAPGTF
TGTGCCAGCAGCTTAGATGGGCCGGCCCCGGGGACCTTC
>TRBJ2-1|NA|TRBD2|TRBV7-2
CASSPRRVAGGMNEQFF
TGTGCCAGCAGCCCCCGCAGGGTGGCGGGGGGGATGAATGAGCAGTTCTTC
>TRBJ1-2|few|NA|TRBV4-3
CASSQEVGQGRGYTF
TGCGCCAGCAGCCAAGAGGTGGGGCAGGGACGTGGCTACACCTTC
>TRBJ2-7|few|TRBD1|TRBV20-1
CSAPGQVSYEQYF
TGCAGTGCCCCTGGACAGGTCTCCTACGAGCAGTACTTC
>TRBJ2-7|NA|NA|TRBV20-1
CSAPRTFRLRSYEQYF
TGCAGTGCCCCCCGGACATTTAGGCTTAGGTCCTACGAGCAGTACTTC
>TRBJ2-5|NA|NA|TRBV12-3/TRBV12-4
CASSRGLGYQETQYF
TGTGCCAGCAGCCGGGGGCTAGGATACCAAGAGACCCAGTACTTC
>TRBJ2-5|few|NA|TRBV28
CASSTGAPETQYF
TGTGCCAGCAGTACGGGCGCGCCAGAGACCCAGTACTTC
>TRBJ2-7|few|NA|TRBV12-3/TRBV12-4
CASSLGARGSYEQYF
TGTGCCAGCAGTTTAGGCGCTAGAGGGTCCTACGAGCAGTACTTC
>TRBJ2-1|many|TRBD2|TRBV10-3
CAISSGTSGVYNEQFF
TGTGCCATCAGCTCCGGGACTAGCGGGGTTTACAATGAGCAGTTCTTC
>TRBJ2-7|once|NA|TRBV29-1
CSAGEGGPTSEQYF
TGCAGCGCCGGGGAGGGGGGACCGACCTCCGAGCAGTACTTC
>TRBJ2-5|few|NA|TRBV6-2/TRBV6-3
CASSEGGGVETQYF
TGTGCCAGCAGTGAGGGAGGGGGCGTGGAGACCCAGTACTTC
>TRBJ1-5|NA|TRBD1|TRBV6-2/TRBV6-3
CASSYSDRGVQPQHF
TGTGCCAGCAGTTACAGCGACAGGGGGGTCCAGCCCCAGCATTTT
>TRBJ2-1|NA|NA|TRBV2
CASSREGQGTNEQFF
TGTGCCAGCAGCCGTGAGGGACAAGGGACCAATGAGCAGTTCTTC
>TRBJ2-5|NA|TRBD2|TRBV29-1
CSVEEPRGGTQYF
TGCAGCGTTGAGGAACCACGGGGGGGGACACAGTACTTC
>TRBJ1-1|NA|TRBD1|TRBV5-1
CASRPQGQDLEAFF
TGCGCCAGCAGGCCGCAAGGACAGGACCTTGAAGCTTTCTTT
>TRBJ2-7|NA|TRBD2|TRBV4-1
CASSRWGGDPYEQYF
TGCGCCAGCAGCAGGTGGGGGGGAGACCCCTACGAGCAGTACTTC
>TRBJ1-5|NA|NA|TRBV5-1
CASGWDFDQPQHF
TGCGCCAGTGGGTGGGATTTCGATCAGCCCCAGCATTTT
>TRBJ2-4|NA|NA|TRBV3-1
CASSQVGRIRNIQYF
TGTGCCAGCAGCCAAGTAGGGAGGATCCGCAACATTCAGTACTTC
>TRBJ2-2|NA|NA|TRBV15
CATSSGYTGELFF
TGTGCCACCAGCTCTGGATACACCGGGGAGCTGTTTTTT
>TRBJ2-3|few|TRBD2|TRBV5-1
CASSQSSGGLYRDTQYF
TGCGCCAGCAGCCAGTCTAGCGGGGGACTTTACCGGGATACGCAGTATTTT
>TRBJ2-3|once|TRBD1|TRBV5-4
CASSSVRTGAPTDTQYF
TGTGCCAGCAGCTCCGTTCGGACAGGGGCCCCCACAGATACGCAGTATTTT
>TRBJ1-5|NA|NA|TRBV19
CASDRGGNQPQHF
TGTGCCAGTGATCGTGGTGGCAATCAGCCCCAGCATTTT
>TRBJ2-1|NA|TRBD2|TRBV12-3/TRBV12-4
CASTPQRTSGYNEQFF
TGTGCCAGCACCCCCCAAAGGACTAGCGGATACAATGAGCAGTTCTTC
>TRBJ2-3|NA|NA|TRBV2
CASSEEEANDTQYF
TGTGCCAGCAGTGAAGAGGAGGCTAATGATACGCAGTATTTT
>TRBJ2-7|NA|TRBD2|TRBV20-1
CSAHWTRSSYEQYF
TGCAGTGCCCACTGGACTAGGAGCTCCTACGAGCAGTACTTC
>TRBJ2-6|NA|NA|TRBV6-1
CASSDVRGSGANVLTF
TGTGCCAGCAGTGACGTCAGGGGCTCTGGGGCCAACGTCCTGACTTTC
>TRBJ2-1|NA|NA|TRBV20-1
CSARDAAALFLKSYNEQFF
TGCAGTGCTAGAGATGCGGCAGCTTTATTCCTAAAGTCATACAATGAGCAGTTCTTC
>TRBJ2-5|NA|TRBD2|TRBV6-2/TRBV6-3
CASSRLAGRLQETQYF
TGTGCCAGCAGTCGACTAGCGGGGCGATTACAAGAGACCCAGTACTTC
>TRBJ2-3|NA|TRBD2|TRBV3-1
CASRNTSADTQYF
TGTGCCAGCAGGAATACTAGCGCAGATACGCAGTATTTT
>TRBJ2-7|NA|TRBD2|TRBV4-2
CASSPEPGLAVYEQYF
TGTGCCAGCAGCCCTGAACCGGGACTAGCGGTATACGAGCAGTACTTC
>TRBJ2-5|few|NA|TRBV11-2
CASSDRVPPGETQYF
TGTGCCAGCAGCGACCGGGTCCCTCCTGGGGAGACCCAGTACTTC
>TRBJ2-7|NA|TRBD1|TRBV25-1
CASQDRGGPYEQYF
TGTGCCAGCCAGGACAGGGGGGGTCCCTACGAGCAGTACTTC
>TRBJ2-3|NA|TRBD2|TRBV20-1
CSAGRAGGIPWITDTQYF
TGCAGTGCAGGCCGGGCGGGGGGGATTCCGTGGATCACAGATACGCAGTATTTT
>TRBJ1-5|few|NA|TRBV19
CASSTIQGTDQPQHF
TGTGCCAGTAGCACCATACAGGGAACGGATCAGCCCCAGCATTTT
>TRBJ1-2|few|NA|TRBV20-1
CSARHRDNYGYTF
TGCAGTGCTAGACACAGGGATAACTATGGCTACACCTTC